This T cell receptor (beta chain) was profiled in a study of OX40 agonist ivuxolimab in advanced cancers. Findings and caveats of the study: Both CD4+ and CD8+ T cell populations in blood had undergone clonal expansion by week 6 at 0.1 to 3.0 mg/kg.

The CDR3 length is 17 residues. Trimming took off 2 bases at V and 4 bases at J, with 19 bases between the two ends. Germline V gene sequence: CDR1 SEHNR, CDR2 FQNEAQ (reference sequence). To note about this clone: Its antigen is unidentified.

Data came from immunoSEQ multiplex PCR; TCRdb stores just in-frame clones and leaves some out. The data contain 92,000 or so clones, under 90% of them singletons. V gene TRBV7-9 combines with J gene TRBJ2-3; D might be TRBD2 (6 bases). The TCR comes from an adult with an advanced solid tumor such as melanoma, head and neck, liver or kidney cancer. The sample was CD4+ or CD8+ T cells sorted from blood, taken in a trial of the OX40 agonist ivuxolimab. The CDR3 DNA reads TGTGCCAGCAGCTTACTAGTCCCGGGAGTGGGGTCAGATACGCAGTATTTT. Translating gives CASSLLVPGVGSDTQYF.